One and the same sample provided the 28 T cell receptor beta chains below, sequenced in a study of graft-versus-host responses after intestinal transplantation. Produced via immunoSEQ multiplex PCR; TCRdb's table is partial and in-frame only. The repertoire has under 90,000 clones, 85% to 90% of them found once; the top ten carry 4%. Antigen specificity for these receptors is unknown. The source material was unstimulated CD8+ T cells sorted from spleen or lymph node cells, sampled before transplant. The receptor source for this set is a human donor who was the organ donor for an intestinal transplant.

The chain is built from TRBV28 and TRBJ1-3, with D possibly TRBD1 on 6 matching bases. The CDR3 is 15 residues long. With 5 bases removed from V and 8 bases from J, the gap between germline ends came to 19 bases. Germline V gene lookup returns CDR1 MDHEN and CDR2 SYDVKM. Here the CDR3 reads CASSPPGHFLDTIYF. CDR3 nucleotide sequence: TGTGCCAGCAGTCCGCCGGGACATTTTCTAGACACCATATATTTT.

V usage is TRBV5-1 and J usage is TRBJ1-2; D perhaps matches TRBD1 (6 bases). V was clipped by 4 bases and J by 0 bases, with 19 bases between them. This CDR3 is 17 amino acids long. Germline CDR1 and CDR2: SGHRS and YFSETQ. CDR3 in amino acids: CASSVDAGAGANYGYTF. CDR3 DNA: TGCGCCAGCAGCGTAGACGCAGGGGCCGGAGCTAACTATGGCTACACCTTC. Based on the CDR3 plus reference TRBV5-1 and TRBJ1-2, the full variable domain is KAGVTQTPRYLIKTRGQQVTLSCSPISGHRSVSWYQQTPGQGLQFLFEYFSETQRNKGNFPGRFSGRQFSNSRSEMNVSTLELGDSALYLCASSVDAGAGANYGYTFGSGTRLTVV.

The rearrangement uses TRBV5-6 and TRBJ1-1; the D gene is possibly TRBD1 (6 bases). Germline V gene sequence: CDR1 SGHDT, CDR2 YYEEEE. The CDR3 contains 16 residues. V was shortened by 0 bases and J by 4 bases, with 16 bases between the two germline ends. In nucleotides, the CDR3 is TGTGCCAGCAGCTTGGGTCCACTACAGGGTTTCACTGAAGCTTTCTTT. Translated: CASSLGPLQGFTEAFF.

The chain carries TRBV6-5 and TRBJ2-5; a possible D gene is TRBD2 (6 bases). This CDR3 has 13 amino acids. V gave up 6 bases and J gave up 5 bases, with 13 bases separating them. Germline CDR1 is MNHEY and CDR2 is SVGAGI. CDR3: CASSRTTPETQYF. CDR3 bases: TGTGCCAGCAGCCGGACTACTCCGGAGACCCAGTACTTC.

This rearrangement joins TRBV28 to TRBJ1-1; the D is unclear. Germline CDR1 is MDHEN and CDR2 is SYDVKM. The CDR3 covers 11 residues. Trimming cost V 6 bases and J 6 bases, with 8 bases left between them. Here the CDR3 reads CASSPNAEAFF. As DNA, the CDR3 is TGTGCCAGCAGCCCTAACGCTGAAGCTTTCTTT.

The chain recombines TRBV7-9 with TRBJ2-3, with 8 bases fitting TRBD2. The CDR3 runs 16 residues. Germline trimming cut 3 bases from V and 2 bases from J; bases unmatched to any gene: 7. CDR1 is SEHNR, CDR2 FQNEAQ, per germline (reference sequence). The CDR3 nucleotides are TGTGCCAGCAGCTTGAAGACTAGCGATCCCACAGATACGCAGTATTTT. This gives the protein CASSLKTSDPTDTQYF.

The CDR3 sequence is CASSYWRKALNYGYTF. The CDR3 coding sequence is TGTGCCAGCAGTTACTGGAGGAAGGCCTTGAACTATGGCTACACCTTC. The chain employs TRBV6-5 and TRBJ1-2; no reliable D call. The CDR3 is 16 amino acids. Trimming pared 1 base from V and 2 bases from J, leaving 14 bases between. Per germline, CDR1 MNHEY and CDR2 SVGAGI.

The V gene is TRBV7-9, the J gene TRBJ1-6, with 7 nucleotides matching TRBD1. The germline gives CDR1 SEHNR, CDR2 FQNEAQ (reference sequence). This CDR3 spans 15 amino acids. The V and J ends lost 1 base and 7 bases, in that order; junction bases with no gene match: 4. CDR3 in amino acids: CASSLVQGGNSPLHF. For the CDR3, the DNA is TGTGCCAGCAGCTTAGTTCAGGGGGGAAATTCACCCCTCCACTTT.

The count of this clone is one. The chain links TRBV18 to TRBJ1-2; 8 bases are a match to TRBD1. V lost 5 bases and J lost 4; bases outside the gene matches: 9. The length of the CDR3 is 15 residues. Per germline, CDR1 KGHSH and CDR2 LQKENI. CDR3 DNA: TGTGCCAGCTCAGATGGGACAGGCTCCCCCTATGGCTACACCTTC. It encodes CASSDGTGSPYGYTF. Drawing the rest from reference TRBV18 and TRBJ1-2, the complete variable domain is NAGVMQNPRHLVRRRGQEARLRCSPMKGHSHVYWYRQLPEEGLKFMVYLQKENIIDESGMPKERFSAEFPKEGPSILRIQQVVRGDSAAYFCASSDGTGSPYGYTFGSGTRLTVV.

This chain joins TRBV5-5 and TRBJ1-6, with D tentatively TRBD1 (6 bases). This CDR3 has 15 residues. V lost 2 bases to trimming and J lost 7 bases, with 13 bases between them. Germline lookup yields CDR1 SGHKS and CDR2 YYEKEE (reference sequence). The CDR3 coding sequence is TGTGCCAGCAGCTTAGGGGGGGCGCAAAATTCACCCCTCCACTTT. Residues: CASSLGGAQNSPLHF. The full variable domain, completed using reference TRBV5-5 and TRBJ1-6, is DAGVTQSPTHLIKTRGQQVTLRCSPISGHKSVSWYQQVLGQGPQFIFQYYEKEERGRGNFPDRFSARQFPNYSSELNVNALLLGDSALYLCASSLGGAQNSPLHFGNGTRLTVT.

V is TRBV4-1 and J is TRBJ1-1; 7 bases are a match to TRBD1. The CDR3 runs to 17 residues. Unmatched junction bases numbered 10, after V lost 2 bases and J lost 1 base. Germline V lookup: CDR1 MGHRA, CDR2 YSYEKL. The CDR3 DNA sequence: TGCGCCAGCAGCCAACCTTACCGACAGGGCTCGAACACTGAAGCTTTCTTT. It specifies CASSQPYRQGSNTEAFF.

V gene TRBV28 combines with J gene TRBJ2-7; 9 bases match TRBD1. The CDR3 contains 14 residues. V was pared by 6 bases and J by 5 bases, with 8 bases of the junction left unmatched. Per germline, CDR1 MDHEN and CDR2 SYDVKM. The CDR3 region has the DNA TGTGCCAGCAGCCCCGGGACAGGGAGCAACGAGCAGTACGTC. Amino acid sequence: CASSPGTGSNEQYV.

CDR3 in amino acids: CASGQGALNEQFF. CDR3 DNA sequence: TGTGCCAGCGGACAGGGGGCTCTCAATGAGCAGTTCTTC. The rearrangement uses TRBV6-6 and TRBJ2-1; TRBD1 agrees at 11 bases. CDR3 length: 13 amino acids. Per the germline V gene, CDR1 is MNHNY and CDR2 is SVGAGI (reference sequence). With 8 bases clipped from V and 6 bases from J, the junction kept 3 bases outside the gene matches.

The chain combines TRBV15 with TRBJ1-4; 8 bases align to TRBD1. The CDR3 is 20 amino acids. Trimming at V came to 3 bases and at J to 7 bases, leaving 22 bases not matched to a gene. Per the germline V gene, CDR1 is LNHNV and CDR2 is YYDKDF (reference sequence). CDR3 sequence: CATSSDTDRGTPQLAEKLFF. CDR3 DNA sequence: TGTGCCACCAGCAGCGACACCGACAGGGGTACCCCCCAACTAGCTGAAAAACTGTTTTTT.

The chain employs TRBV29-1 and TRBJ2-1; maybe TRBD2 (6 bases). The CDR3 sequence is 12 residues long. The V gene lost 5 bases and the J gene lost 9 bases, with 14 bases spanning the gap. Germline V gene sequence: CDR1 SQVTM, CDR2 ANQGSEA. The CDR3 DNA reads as TGCAGCGTTCGGGACTCTCCAACTGAGCAGTTCTTC. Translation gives CSVRDSPTEQFF.

This chain's CDR3 is CASSLGTGLVDEQYV. Written as DNA, the CDR3 is TGTGCCAGCAGCTTAGGGACAGGGTTGGTGGACGAGCAGTACGTC. The rearrangement uses TRBV5-8 and TRBJ2-7; 9 bases are shared with TRBD1. Germline loops: CDR1 SGHTS, CDR2 YDEGEE. Unmatched junction bases numbered 8, after V lost 2 bases and J lost 5 bases. CDR3 length equals 15 residues.

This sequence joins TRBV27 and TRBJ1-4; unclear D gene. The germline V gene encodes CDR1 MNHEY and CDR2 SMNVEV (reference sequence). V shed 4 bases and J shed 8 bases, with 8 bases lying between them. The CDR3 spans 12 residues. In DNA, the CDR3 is TGTGCCAGCAGTTCCAGGTGGGAAAAACTGTTTTTT. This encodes CASSSRWEKLFF.

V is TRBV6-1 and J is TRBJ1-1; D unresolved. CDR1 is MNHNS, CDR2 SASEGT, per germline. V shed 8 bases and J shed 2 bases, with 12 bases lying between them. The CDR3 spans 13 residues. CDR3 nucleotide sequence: TGTGCCAGCGGGTTACAGCCTAACACTGAAGCTTTCTTT. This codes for CASGLQPNTEAFF.

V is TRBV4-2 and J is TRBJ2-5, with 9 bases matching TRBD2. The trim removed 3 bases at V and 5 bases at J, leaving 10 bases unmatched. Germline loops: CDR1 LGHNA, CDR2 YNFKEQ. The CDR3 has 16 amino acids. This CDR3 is CASSQERGEGRETQYF. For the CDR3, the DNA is TGTGCCAGCAGCCAGGAGCGGGGGGAGGGGAGGGAGACCCAGTACTTC.

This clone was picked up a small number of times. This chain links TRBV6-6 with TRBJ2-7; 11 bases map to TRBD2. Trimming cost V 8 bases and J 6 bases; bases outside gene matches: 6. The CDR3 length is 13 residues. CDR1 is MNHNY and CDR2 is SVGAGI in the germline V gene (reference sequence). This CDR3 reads CASGGTSGPEQYV. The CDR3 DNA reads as TGTGCCAGCGGAGGGACTAGCGGCCCCGAGCAGTACGTC.

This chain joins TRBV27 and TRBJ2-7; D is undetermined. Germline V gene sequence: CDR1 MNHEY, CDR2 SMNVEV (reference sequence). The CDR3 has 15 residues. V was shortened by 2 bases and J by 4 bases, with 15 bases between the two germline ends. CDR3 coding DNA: TGTGCCAGCAGTTTACGTCCGAGCCGAGGATACGAGCAGTACGTC. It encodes CASSLRPSRGYEQYV.

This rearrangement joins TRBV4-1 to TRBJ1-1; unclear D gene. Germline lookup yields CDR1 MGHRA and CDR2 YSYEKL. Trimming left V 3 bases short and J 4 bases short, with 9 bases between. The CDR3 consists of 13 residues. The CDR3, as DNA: TGCGCCAGCAGCCAGGCTGATGTCACTGAAGCTTTCTTT. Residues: CASSQADVTEAFF.

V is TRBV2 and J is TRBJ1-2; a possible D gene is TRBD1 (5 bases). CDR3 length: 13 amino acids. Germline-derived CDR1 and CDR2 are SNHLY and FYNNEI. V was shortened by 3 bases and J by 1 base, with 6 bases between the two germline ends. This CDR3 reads CASSDQGNYGYTF. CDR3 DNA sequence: TGTGCCAGCAGTGATCAGGGTAACTATGGCTACACCTTC.

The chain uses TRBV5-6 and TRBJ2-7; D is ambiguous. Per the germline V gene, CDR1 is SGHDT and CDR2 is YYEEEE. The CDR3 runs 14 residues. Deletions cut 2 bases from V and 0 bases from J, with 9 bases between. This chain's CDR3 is CASSFQASSYEQYV. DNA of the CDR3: TGTGCCAGCAGCTTCCAGGCGAGCTCCTACGAGCAGTACGTC.

The CDR3 region is CASSRAGLAGGCTDTQYF. CDR3 nucleotides: TGTGCCAGCAGCCGAGCCGGACTAGCGGGGGGTTGCACAGATACGCAGTATTTT. The chain couples TRBV7-9 to TRBJ2-3, with 14 bases lining up with TRBD2. Germline V gives CDR1 SEHNR, CDR2 FQNEAQ (reference sequence). CDR3 size: 18 residues. Unmatched junction bases numbered 8, after V lost 5 bases and J lost 1 base. The whole variable domain, filled in from reference TRBV7-9 and TRBJ2-3, reads DTGVSQNPRHKITKRGQNVTFRCDPISEHNRLYWYRQTLGQGPEFLTYFQNEAQLEKSRLLSDRFSAERPKGSFSTLEIQRTEQGDSAMYLCASSRAGLAGGCTDTQYFGPGTRLTVL.

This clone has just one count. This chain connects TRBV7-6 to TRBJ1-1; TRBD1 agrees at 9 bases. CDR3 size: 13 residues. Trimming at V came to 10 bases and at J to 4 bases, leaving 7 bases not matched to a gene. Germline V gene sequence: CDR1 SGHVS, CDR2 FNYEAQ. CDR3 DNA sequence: TGTGCCATCTCACAGGGGGCATTCACTGAAGCTTTCTTT. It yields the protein CAISQGAFTEAFF. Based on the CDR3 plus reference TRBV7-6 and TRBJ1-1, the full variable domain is GAGVSQSPRYKVTKRGQDVALRCDPISGHVSLYWYRQALGQGPEFLTYFNYEAQQDKSGLPNDRFSAERPEGSISTLTIQRTEQRDSAMYRCAISQGAFTEAFFGQGTRLTVV.

CDR3 coding DNA: TGTGCCATCAGGGGGGAGGGGGGTTACGAGCAGTACGTC. It codes for CAIRGEGGYEQYV. The rearrangement joins TRBV10-3 to TRBJ2-7, with a tentative D call TRBD2 (7 bases). V was cut by 6 bases and J by 4 bases, with 13 bases left in between. Germline V gene sequence: CDR1 ENHRY, CDR2 SYGVKD. The CDR3 sequence is 13 residues long.

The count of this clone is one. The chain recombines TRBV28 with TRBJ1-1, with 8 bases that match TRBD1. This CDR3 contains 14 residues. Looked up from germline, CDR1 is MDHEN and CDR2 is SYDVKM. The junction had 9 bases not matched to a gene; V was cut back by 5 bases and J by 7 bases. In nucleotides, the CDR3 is TGTGCCAGCAGTCGGACAGGGCTACCGGGTGAAGCTTTCTTT. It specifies CASSRTGLPGEAFF.